These 5 T cell receptor beta chains share one sample of origin, sequenced in a study of blood T cell repertoires in COVID-19. The protocol was immunoSEQ multiplex PCR, while the TCRdb copy is restricted to in-frame clones and leaves out a portion. The sample contains 85,000 to 95,000 clones, less than 85% of which appear only once. The sequencing input was peripheral blood. These receptors were taken from an older man with acute or convalescent COVID-19.

CDR3 nucleotide sequence: TGTGCCATCAGTGCGGGGCAGGGAGGAACCTATGGCTACACCTTC. As protein: CAISAGQGGTYGYTF. This rearrangement joins TRBV10-3 to TRBJ1-2; a possible D gene is TRBD1 (5 bases). V was shortened by 4 bases and J by 4 bases, with 16 bases between the two germline ends. Germline assignment: CDR1 ENHRY and CDR2 SYGVKD. This CDR3 is 15 amino acids long.

Only a few counts were recorded for this clone. This rearrangement joins TRBV18 to TRBJ1-2, with a possible D match to TRBD1 (6 bases). Germline loops: CDR1 KGHSH, CDR2 LQKENI. The germline V and J ends were trimmed by 5 bases and 8 bases, with 15 bases remaining between them. This CDR3 is built from 13 residues. For the CDR3, the DNA is TGTGCCAGCTCAACAACAGGGATGGGCGGCTACACCTTC. It is translated as CASSTTGMGGYTF.

This clone was counted between two and nine times. The chain combines TRBV10-3 with TRBJ1-2, with D perhaps TRBD1 (6 bases). V was pared by 7 bases and J by 4 bases, with 13 bases between. The CDR3 extends over 13 amino acids. The germline V gene encodes CDR1 ENHRY and CDR2 SYGVKD. This CDR3 reads CAINPGEGYGYTF. The DNA of the CDR3 is TGTGCCATCAACCCAGGGGAAGGCTATGGCTACACCTTC.

The chain joins TRBV9 to TRBJ2-1, with 9 bases identical to TRBD1. The CDR3 covers 15 residues. Germline V CDR1 and CDR2: SGDLS, YYNGEE. V lost 2 bases to trimming and J lost 9 bases; unmatched junction nucleotides: 9. The CDR3: CASSVRSQGAGEQFF. CDR3 coding DNA: TGTGCCAGCAGCGTGCGGTCACAGGGGGCCGGTGAGCAGTTCTTC.

V and J are TRBV19 and TRBJ1-2; 8 nucleotides match TRBD1. Germline lookup yields CDR1 LNHDA and CDR2 SQIVND (reference sequence). J was trimmed by 3 bases and V by 6 bases; bases with no gene match: 6. This CDR3 is 14 amino acids long. The CDR3 nucleotides are TGTGCCAGTAGAAGAAAACAGGGGGACTATGGCTACACCTTC. Its translation is CASRRKQGDYGYTF.